In its sample, the clone carrying this T cell receptor (beta chain) was seen a few times. This sample stems from a study of blood T cells in healthy people across ages. The extraction recovered at least 5.5 micrograms of total RNA per sample. A second PCR, run for about 6 to 11 cycles, used a sample-barcoded 5' primer plus a J-beta primer mix. TCRdb fed the 5' RACE reads into MiXCR, producing one record per CDR3 protein. The sample holds about 670,000 distinct CDR3 sequences, less than 45% seen once. V lost 8 bases, J lost 6 bases, and 9 bases stayed unmatched. CDR1 is KGHSY, CDR2 FQNENV, per germline. This CDR3 spans 15 amino acids.

This TCR came from an elderly man in good health. The specimen was blood. V usage is TRBV16 and J usage is TRBJ2-1; 11 nucleotides line up with TRBD2. Written as DNA, the CDR3 is TGTGCCAGCCGGGGAGGGACTAGCGGAACCAATGAGCAGTTCTTC. Residues: CASRGGTSGTNEQFF.